This T cell receptor (beta chain) emerged from a study of molecular identifiers for immune sequencing clone quantification. In this sample, this clonotype turned up many times. As yet, its antigen is unknown. Overall study findings and caveats: In naive cells, clones above 20 RNA copies held under 1% of molecules, whereas in effector cells they held over 98%. Identical TCR molecules that share a barcode could lead to an underestimation of highly expanded clone sizes.

J lost 3 bases, V lost 4 bases, and 4 bases had no gene match. This CDR3 is 15 amino acids long. Germline loops: CDR1 SEHNR, CDR2 FQNEAQ (reference sequence). Bulk TCR libraries used previously described methods and listed TCR primers. TCRdb ran MiXCR on the PCR reads and lists one entry per CDR3 protein. The table shows about 640,000 distinct CDR3 sequences, with about 20% occurring only once. The clonotype comes from a human donor in good health. Some libraries in this study had Jurkat cell RNA spiked in. Material: naive CD8+ T cells from blood, with Jurkat cell RNA spiked in. Subset reported: FACS-sorted CD8+CD4-CCR7+CD45RA+ naive T cells. This sequence joins TRBV7-9 and TRBJ2-3, with 10 bases that match TRBD2. CDR3 sequence reads: CASSYLAGATDTQYF. The CDR3 coding sequence is TGTGCCAGCAGCTACCTAGCGGGAGCTACAGATACGCAGTATTTT.